Each of the 16 T cell receptor beta chains below was sequenced from the same sample in a study of OX40 agonist ivuxolimab in advanced cancers. Profiling relied on immunoSEQ multiplex PCR, and the TCRdb table lists in-frame clones only, not all of them. The data contain approximately 90,000 clones, roughly 87% of them singletons. This specimen was CD4+ or CD8+ T cells sorted from blood, taken in a trial of the OX40 agonist ivuxolimab. Every receptor here comes from an adult with an advanced solid tumor such as melanoma, head and neck, liver or kidney cancer.

For this clone: One end of the junction is discordant with germline, which a read error may explain. The chain carries TRBV5-1 and TRBJ2-7, with 8 bases fitting TRBD2. The CDR3 is made up of 13 amino acids. The germline V gene has CDR1 SGHRS and CDR2 YFSETQ. The CDR3: CASSEPGGVGINF. In DNA, the CDR3 is TGCGCCAGCAGCGAACCGGGAGGGGTCGGGATAAACTTC.

The chain is built from TRBV18 and TRBJ2-1; tentative D call: TRBD2 (5 bases). The germline CDR1 and CDR2 sequences are KGHSH and LQKENI. V lost 0 bases and J 13 bases, leaving 13 bases between the germline ends. CDR3 size: 13 residues. This chain's CDR3 is CASSPPSSSEQFF. CDR3 coding DNA: TGTGCCAGCTCACCACCTTCTAGCTCAGAACAGTTCTTC. The variable domain in full, with the rest retrieved from reference TRBV18 and TRBJ2-1, is NAGVMQNPRHLVRRRGQEARLRCSPMKGHSHVYWYRQLPEEGLKFMVYLQKENIIDESGMPKERFSAEFPKEGPSILRIQQVVRGDSAAYFCASSPPSSSEQFFGPGTRLTVL.

This clone was detected once. The chain uses TRBV4-1 and TRBJ2-1; TRBD2 agrees at 10 bases. Germline V lookup: CDR1 MGHRA, CDR2 YSYEKL. The CDR3 is made up of 18 amino acids. V lost 4 bases and J lost 0; bases outside the gene matches: 9. The CDR3 nucleotides are TGCGCCAGCAGCCCCCAAGCGGGAGGGTCCAGCTCCTACAATGAGCAGTTCTTC. Translating gives CASSPQAGGSSSYNEQFF.

In its sample, this clone was seen once. The chain combines TRBV11-2 with TRBJ2-5; D unclear. Germline values: CDR1 SGHAT, CDR2 FQNNGV. The V end lost 5 bases, the J end lost 4 bases, and 11 bases lay between the germline ends. The CDR3 length is 13 residues. CDR3 sequence (DNA): TGTGCCAGCAGCCAGGAAGGGCGAGAGACCCAGTACTTC. This sequence encodes CASSQEGRETQYF.

The rearrangement links TRBV19 to TRBJ1-1, with D maybe TRBD1 (6 bases). CDR1 and CDR2 from the germline V gene are LNHDA and SQIVND (reference sequence). Trimming shortened V by 5 bases and J by 6 bases, and 16 bases separated the two germline ends. The CDR3 runs 14 residues. CDR3 coding DNA: TGTGCCAGTAGTCCTCTAGGACAGCACCCTGAAGCTTTCTTT. It specifies CASSPLGQHPEAFF.

The chain is built from TRBV5-1 and TRBJ1-1; TRBD1 is a possible D gene (5 bases). Germline CDR1 SGHRS, CDR2 YFSETQ. The CDR3 length is 13 residues. V gave up 3 bases and J gave up 0 bases, with 6 bases separating them. The CDR3 sequence: CASSSTVNTEAFF. DNA of the CDR3: TGCGCCAGCAGCTCGACAGTGAACACTGAAGCTTTCTTT.

The CDR3 reads CASSFRGIRDSGNTIYF. The DNA of the CDR3 is TGTGCCAGCAGTTTCCGGGGTATTCGGGACTCTGGAAACACCATATATTTT. V and J are TRBV7-2 and TRBJ1-3; no clear D gene. The CDR3 is 17 amino acids. Germline-derived CDR1 and CDR2 are SGHTA and FQGNSA. V lost 6 bases, J lost 0 bases, and 18 bases lay in between.

This chain joins TRBV6-1 and TRBJ1-2, with 8 positions matching TRBD1. The CDR3 sequence is 12 residues long. Germline values: CDR1 MNHNS, CDR2 SASEGT. V lost 2 bases and J lost 13; bases outside the gene matches: 6. CDR3 residues: CASSERDRSLTF. CDR3 bases: TGTGCCAGCAGTGAAAGGGACAGGAGCCTCACCTTC.

This chain joins TRBV2 and TRBJ1-2; no clear D. The CDR3 has 17 residues. V lost 3 bases, J lost 4 bases, and 21 bases lay in between. CDR1 is SNHLY and CDR2 is FYNNEI in the germline V gene. CDR3: CASSEWQSPEILYGYTF. Written as DNA, the CDR3 is TGTGCCAGCAGTGAGTGGCAGTCGCCCGAAATCCTCTATGGCTACACCTTC.

This chain joins TRBV5-1 and TRBJ2-3; D gene ambiguous. The CDR3 runs 14 residues. CDR1 is SGHRS, CDR2 YFSETQ, per germline. The germline V and J ends were trimmed by 5 bases and 6 bases, with 16 bases remaining between them. The CDR3: CASSLTTPSDTQYF. CDR3 coding DNA: TGCGCCAGCAGTCTTACAACTCCTTCGGATACGCAGTATTTT.

V and J are TRBV6-1 and TRBJ2-7, with no clear D. CDR1 and CDR2 from the germline V gene are MNHNS and SASEGT. V was shortened by 4 bases and J by 4 bases, with 17 bases between the two germline ends. The CDR3 covers 15 residues. The CDR3 protein is CASSGGGADVYEQYF. The CDR3 DNA sequence: TGTGCCAGCAGTGGAGGTGGAGCAGATGTTTACGAGCAGTACTTC.

The chain combines TRBV15 with TRBJ2-1, with 9 positions matching TRBD1. Germline CDR1 is LNHNV and CDR2 is YYDKDF (reference sequence). The CDR3 contains 15 residues. Losses at the gene ends were 3 bases for V and 4 bases for J; bases not matched to a gene: 4. The CDR3 DNA sequence: TGTGCCACCAGCAGGGACAGGGGAGGTTACAATGAGCAGTTCTTC. Amino acid sequence: CATSRDRGGYNEQFF.

The rearrangement uses TRBV5-8 and TRBJ1-5, with D maybe TRBD1 (6 bases). Per germline, CDR1 SGHTS and CDR2 YDEGEE. The CDR3 spans 17 residues. The V end was cut by 1 base, the J end by 7 bases, with 21 bases between. The CDR3 region has the DNA TGTGCCAGCAGCTTGTTCAGTGGGACATCGGGAGAACAGCCCCAGCATTTT. Its translation: CASSLFSGTSGEQPQHF.

This clone was detected a few times. The chain has TRBV5-1 and TRBJ1-3; no clear D. Per the germline V gene, CDR1 is SGHRS and CDR2 is YFSETQ. CDR3 length: 14 residues. The V gene lost 4 bases and the J gene lost 1 base, with 9 bases spanning the gap. The CDR3, as DNA: TGCGCCAGCAGCCCGGACGGATCTGGAAACACCATATATTTT. This sequence encodes CASSPDGSGNTIYF.

The J gene is TRBJ2-7, the V gene TRBV4-2, with TRBD2 matching over 7 bases. The germline V gene encodes CDR1 LGHNA and CDR2 YNFKEQ. The CDR3 runs 15 residues. V lost 1 base, J lost 4 bases, and 7 bases stayed unmatched. The CDR3 spells CASSQGDYPIYEQYF. CDR3 in DNA: TGTGCCAGCAGCCAAGGGGACTACCCCATTTACGAGCAGTACTTC.

The chain links TRBV5-8 to TRBJ2-5; the match to TRBD2 covers 14 bases. CDR1 and CDR2 (germline): SGHTS, YDEGEE. V was pared by 4 bases and J by 4 bases, with 3 bases of the junction left unmatched. The CDR3 has 15 residues. The CDR3 protein is CASSEGLAGVETQYF. CDR3 DNA sequence: TGTGCCAGCAGCGAGGGACTAGCGGGGGTAGAGACCCAGTACTTC.